In this sample, the clone carrying this T cell receptor (beta chain) turned up a few times. Sequenced material consisted of expressed TCRB transcripts (all of the isolated RNA was reverse transcribed). Here immunoSEQ multiplex PCR was the method, and the copy in TCRdb shows in-frame clones only, minus some. The sample records about 130,000 clones, approximately 9.2% being singletons. This sample was taken from a study of beta chain features in type 1 diabetes. The sample was central memory CD4+ T cells from blood. The sequence was collected from a man younger than 30 in good health.

The CDR3 sequence: CASSQIRDLSPLHF. CDR3 DNA sequence: TGTGCCAGCAGTCAAATCAGGGATTTGTCACCCCTCCACTTT. The J gene is TRBJ1-6, the V gene TRBV28, with a possible D match to TRBD1 (5 bases). Germline CDR1 reads MDHEN; CDR2 reads SYDVKM. Trimming cost V 5 bases and J 10 bases, with 15 bases left between them. This CDR3 contains 14 residues.